This T cell receptor beta chain was obtained from a study of blood T cell repertoires in COVID-19. For the study at large: The study drew acute and convalescent COVID-19 samples from the United States, Italy and Spain.

Produced via immunoSEQ multiplex PCR; TCRdb's table is partial and in-frame only. The repertoire holds more than 250,000 clones, with more than 90% as singletons. The CDR3 runs to 15 residues. Germline lookup yields CDR1 LNHNV and CDR2 YYDKDF (reference sequence). Trimming stripped 3 bases from V and 5 bases from J, with 17 bases between. The source is a woman in her 30s who had recovered from COVID-19. The chain uses TRBV15 and TRBJ2-7; a possible D gene is TRBD2 (6 bases). The specimen sequenced was PBMCs or T cells enriched from blood (not recorded which). CDR3 nucleotide sequence: TGTGCCACCAGCAGGTTCGGGACTCCGGGGGACGAGCAGTACTTC. This sequence encodes CATSRFGTPGDEQYF.